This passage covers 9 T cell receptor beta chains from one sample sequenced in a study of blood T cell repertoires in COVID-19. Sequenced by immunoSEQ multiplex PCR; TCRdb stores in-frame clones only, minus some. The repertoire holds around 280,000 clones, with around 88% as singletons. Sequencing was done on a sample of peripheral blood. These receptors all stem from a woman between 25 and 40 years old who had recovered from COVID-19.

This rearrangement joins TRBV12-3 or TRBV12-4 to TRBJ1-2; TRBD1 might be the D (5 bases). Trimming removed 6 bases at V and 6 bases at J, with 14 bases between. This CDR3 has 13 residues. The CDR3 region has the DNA TGTGCCAGCAGCGTTCAGGCAGGGAATGGCTACACCTTC. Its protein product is CASSVQAGNGYTF.

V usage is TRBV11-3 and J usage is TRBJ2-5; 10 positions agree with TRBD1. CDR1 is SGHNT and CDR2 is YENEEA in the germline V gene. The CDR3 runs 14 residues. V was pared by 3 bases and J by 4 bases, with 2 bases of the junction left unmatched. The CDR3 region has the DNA TGTGCCAGCAGCTTTGGGACAGGGGTAGAGACCCAGTACTTC. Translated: CASSFGTGVETQYF.

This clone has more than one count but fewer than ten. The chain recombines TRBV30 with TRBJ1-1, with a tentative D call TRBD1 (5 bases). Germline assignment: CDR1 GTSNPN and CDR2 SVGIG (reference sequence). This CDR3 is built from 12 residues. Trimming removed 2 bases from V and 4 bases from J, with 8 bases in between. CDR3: CAWSSQGTEAFF. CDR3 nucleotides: TGTGCCTGGAGTTCCCAGGGCACTGAAGCTTTCTTT.

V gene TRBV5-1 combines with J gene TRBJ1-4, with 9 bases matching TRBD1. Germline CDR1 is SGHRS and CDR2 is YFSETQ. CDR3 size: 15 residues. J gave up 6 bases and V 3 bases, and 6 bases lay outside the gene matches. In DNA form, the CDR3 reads TGCGCCAGCAGCTCGACAGGGGGAGGAGATGAAAAACTGTTTTTT. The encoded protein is CASSSTGGGDEKLFF.

The CDR3 spells CASRKGGLNYGYTF. In nucleotides, the CDR3 is TGTGCCAGCAGGAAGGGGGGACTAAACTATGGCTACACCTTC. The rearrangement links TRBV2 to TRBJ1-2; D perhaps matches TRBD1 (6 bases). CDR1 and CDR2 (germline): SNHLY, FYNNEI. Trimming stripped 6 bases from V and 2 bases from J, with 13 bases between. The CDR3 is made up of 14 amino acids.

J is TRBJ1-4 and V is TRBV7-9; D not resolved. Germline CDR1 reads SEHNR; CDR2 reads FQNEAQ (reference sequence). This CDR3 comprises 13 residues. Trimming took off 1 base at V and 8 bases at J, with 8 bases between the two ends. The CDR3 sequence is CASSLELAEKLFF. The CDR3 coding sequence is TGTGCCAGCAGCTTAGAATTGGCCGAAAAACTGTTTTTT.

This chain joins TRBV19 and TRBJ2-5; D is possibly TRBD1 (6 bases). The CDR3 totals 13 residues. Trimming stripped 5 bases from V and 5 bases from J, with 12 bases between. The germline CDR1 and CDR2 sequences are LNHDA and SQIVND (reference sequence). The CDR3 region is CASSDRPRETQYF. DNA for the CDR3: TGTGCCAGTAGTGACAGGCCTCGGGAGACCCAGTACTTC.

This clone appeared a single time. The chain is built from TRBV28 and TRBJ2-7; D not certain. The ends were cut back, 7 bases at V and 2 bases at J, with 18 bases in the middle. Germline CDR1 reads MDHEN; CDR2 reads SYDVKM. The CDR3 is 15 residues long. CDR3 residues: CASNQPARKTYEQYF. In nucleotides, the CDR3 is TGTGCCAGCAATCAGCCGGCTAGAAAGACCTACGAGCAGTACTTC.

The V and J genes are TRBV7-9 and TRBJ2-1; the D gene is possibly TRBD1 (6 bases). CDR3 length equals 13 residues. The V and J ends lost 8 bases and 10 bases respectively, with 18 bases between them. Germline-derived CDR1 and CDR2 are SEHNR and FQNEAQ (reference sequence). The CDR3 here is CASLSGASGEQFF. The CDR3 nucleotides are TGTGCCAGCCTCTCAGGGGCCTCTGGGGAGCAGTTCTTC. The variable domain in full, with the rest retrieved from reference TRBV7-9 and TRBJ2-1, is DTGVSQNPRHKITKRGQNVTFRCDPISEHNRLYWYRQTLGQGPEFLTYFQNEAQLEKSRLLSDRFSAERPKGSFSTLEIQRTEQGDSAMYLCASLSGASGEQFFGPGTRLTVL.